One and the same sample provided the 10 T cell receptor beta chains below, sequenced in a study of vaccination effects on CD4 cells after COVID-19. The antigens of these receptors remain unknown. Sequencing in the ViraFEST assay came after antigen-specific CD4+ T cells had been expanded with viral peptide pools, which were used to stimulate PBMC. Cultured cells yielded isolated CD4+ T cells after 10 to 11 days. Using immunoSEQ multiplex PCR, the repertoire was profiled, and TCRdb retains in-frame clones only, with some absent. The sample comprises 50,000 or so clones, around 86% of which are singletons, and 2% to 3% rests with the top ten. The source was CD4+ T cells from PBMCs cultured with HCoV-229E spike peptides, collected before COVID-19 vaccination. These receptors all stem from a human donor who received a COVID-19 vaccine.

Note on this clone: The sample has other DNA sequences that encode this CDR3 too. The V call is TRBV12-3 or TRBV12-4, the J call TRBJ1-1; a possible D gene is TRBD1 (5 bases). V was cut by 3 bases and J by 2 bases, with 7 bases left in between. The CDR3 contains 13 residues. DNA for the CDR3: TGTGCCAGCAGTTTGACAGTTAACACTGAAGCTTTCTTT. Translation: CASSLTVNTEAFF.

V is TRBV5-1 and J is TRBJ1-1; 7 positions match TRBD1. There are 15 residues in the CDR3. Germline CDR1 reads SGHRS; CDR2 reads YFSETQ. The ends lost 3 bases at V and 3 bases at J; junction bases unmatched: 8. This CDR3 reads CASSSSRGVDTEAFF. The CDR3 bases are TGCGCCAGCAGCTCCAGCAGGGGGGTAGACACTGAAGCTTTCTTT.

The V and J genes are TRBV12-3 or TRBV12-4 and TRBJ1-2, with unresolved D. The CDR3 contains 13 residues. V shed 6 bases and J shed 3 bases, with 11 bases lying between them. This chain's CDR3 is CASSPGRDYGYTF. The CDR3 DNA is TGTGCCAGCAGCCCGGGAAGGGACTATGGCTACACCTTC.

The V call is TRBV24-1, the J call TRBJ1-5, with D possibly TRBD1 on 5 matching bases. V shed 5 bases and J shed 7 bases, with 17 bases lying between them. CDR3 size: 15 residues. Germline loops: CDR1 KGHDR, CDR2 SFDVKD. The DNA of the CDR3 is TGTGCCACCAGTGGGGCAGGGCCCTTAGACCAGCCCCAGCATTTT. Translated, it gives CATSGAGPLDQPQHF.

V is TRBV10-1 and J is TRBJ1-2, with a possible D match to TRBD1 (5 bases). The CDR3 runs to 12 residues. Germline V gene data show CDR1 as WNHNN and CDR2 as SYGVQD (reference sequence). The CDR3 DNA reads as TGCGCTTGGGCTATAAGGGGAGATGGCTACACCTTC. Amino acid sequence: CAWAIRGDGYTF.

The chain employs TRBV6-6 and TRBJ1-1; D gene uncertain. Trimming pared 2 bases from V and 2 bases from J, leaving 6 bases between. The germline gives CDR1 MNHNY, CDR2 SVGAGI (reference sequence). The CDR3 spans 13 residues. The CDR3: CASSYTSNTEAFF. In DNA form, the CDR3 reads TGTGCCAGCAGTTACACGTCAAACACTGAAGCTTTCTTT.

This clone was picked up a small number of times. CDR3 nucleotides: TGCGCCAGCAGCCAAGGACTAGCCTCAGATACGCAGTATTTT. As protein: CASSQGLASDTQYF. This rearrangement joins TRBV4-1 to TRBJ2-3, with TRBD2 matching 7 bases. CDR1 is MGHRA and CDR2 is YSYEKL in the germline V gene. J was trimmed by 4 bases and V by 1 base; bases with no gene match: 2. CDR3 length: 14 residues.

This clone was observed once. The chain couples TRBV5-1 to TRBJ2-3; D is possibly TRBD1 (6 bases). Germline CDR1 is SGHRS and CDR2 is YFSETQ. The CDR3 runs 14 residues. V lost 5 bases, J lost 4 bases, and 14 bases lay in between. CDR3 region: CASRVTGSADTQYF. The CDR3 DNA reads TGCGCCAGCAGGGTAACAGGGAGCGCAGATACGCAGTATTTT.

The chain carries TRBV7-3 and TRBJ2-2; 9 nucleotides agree with TRBD1. V was clipped by 5 bases and J by 1 base; unmatched bases: 8. The CDR3 has 17 residues. Germline values: CDR1 SGHTA, CDR2 FQGTGA. CDR3: CASSPPRGQGNTGELFF. As DNA, the CDR3 is TGTGCCAGCAGCCCCCCCCGGGGACAGGGGAACACCGGGGAGCTGTTTTTT.

The chain joins TRBV9 to TRBJ1-4; D is unresolved. This CDR3 is 14 amino acids long. The germline gives CDR1 SGDLS, CDR2 YYNGEE. V lost 0 bases and J lost 2, with 5 bases in between. CDR3 residues: CASSVGVTNEKLFF. CDR3 in DNA: TGTGCCAGCAGCGTAGGGGTTACTAATGAAAAACTGTTTTTT.